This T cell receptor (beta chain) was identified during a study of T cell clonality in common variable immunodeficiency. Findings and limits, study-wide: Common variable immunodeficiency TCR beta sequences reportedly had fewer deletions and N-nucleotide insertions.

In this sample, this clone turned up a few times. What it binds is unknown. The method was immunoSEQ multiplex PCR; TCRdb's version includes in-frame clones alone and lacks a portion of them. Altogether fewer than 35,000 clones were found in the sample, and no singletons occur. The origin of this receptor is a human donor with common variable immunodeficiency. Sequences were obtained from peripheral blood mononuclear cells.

The CDR3 here is CAWSVTGNYGYTF. The DNA read from the CDR3 is TGTGCCTGGAGTGTCACAGGGAACTATGGC. The chain links TRBV30 to TRBJ1-2, with TRBD1 as a possible D gene (6 bases). The read halts 3 residues ahead of the CDR3 end, with the missing end drawn from the germline J gene. V was clipped by 0 bases and J by 2 bases, with 7 bases between them. Germline V gene lookup returns CDR1 GTSNPN and CDR2 SVGIG (reference sequence). There are 13 residues in the CDR3.